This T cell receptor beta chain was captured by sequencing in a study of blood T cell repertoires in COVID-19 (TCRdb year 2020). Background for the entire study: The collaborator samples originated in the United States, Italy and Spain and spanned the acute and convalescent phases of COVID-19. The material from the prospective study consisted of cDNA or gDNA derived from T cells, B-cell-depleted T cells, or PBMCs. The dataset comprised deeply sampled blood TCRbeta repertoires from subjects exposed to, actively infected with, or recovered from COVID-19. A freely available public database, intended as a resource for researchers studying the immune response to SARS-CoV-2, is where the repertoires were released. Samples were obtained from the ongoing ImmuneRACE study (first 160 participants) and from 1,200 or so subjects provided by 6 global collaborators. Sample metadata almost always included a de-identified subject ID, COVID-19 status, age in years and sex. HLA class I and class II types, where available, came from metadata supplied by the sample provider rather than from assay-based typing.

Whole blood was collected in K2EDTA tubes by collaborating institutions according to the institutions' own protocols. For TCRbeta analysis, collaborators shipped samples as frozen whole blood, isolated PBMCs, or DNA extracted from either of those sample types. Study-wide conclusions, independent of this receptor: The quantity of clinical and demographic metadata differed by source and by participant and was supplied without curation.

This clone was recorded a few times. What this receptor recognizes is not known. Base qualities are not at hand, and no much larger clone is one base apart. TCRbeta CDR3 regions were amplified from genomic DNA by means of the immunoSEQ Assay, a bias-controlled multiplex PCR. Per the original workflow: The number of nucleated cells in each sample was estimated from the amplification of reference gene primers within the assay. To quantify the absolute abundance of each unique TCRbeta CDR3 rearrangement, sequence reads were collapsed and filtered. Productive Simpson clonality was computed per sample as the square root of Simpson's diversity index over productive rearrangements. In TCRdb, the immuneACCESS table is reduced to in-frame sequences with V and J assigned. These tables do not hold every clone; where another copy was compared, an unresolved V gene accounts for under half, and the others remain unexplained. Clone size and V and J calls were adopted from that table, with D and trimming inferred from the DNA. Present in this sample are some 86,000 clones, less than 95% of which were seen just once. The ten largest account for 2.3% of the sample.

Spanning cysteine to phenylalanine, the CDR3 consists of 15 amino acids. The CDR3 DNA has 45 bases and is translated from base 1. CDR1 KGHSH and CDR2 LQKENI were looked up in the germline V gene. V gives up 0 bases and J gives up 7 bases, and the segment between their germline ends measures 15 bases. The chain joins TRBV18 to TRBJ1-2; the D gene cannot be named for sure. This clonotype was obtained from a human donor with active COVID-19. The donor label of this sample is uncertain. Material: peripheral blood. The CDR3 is CASSPPRLRVGGYTF. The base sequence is TGTGCCAGCTCACCACCGCGTTTGAGGGTTGGTGGCTACACCTTC.